This T cell receptor beta chain comes out of a study of T cell responses to AZD1222 COVID-19 vaccine. A note on this clone: Its specificity is not known.

Study-level points and caveats: Close to half of spike-specific TCRs reportedly recognize unmutated variant regions. Spike-specific TCR breadth and depth rose after two AZD1222 doses.

CDR3 size: 13 residues. V was clipped by 2 bases and J by 11 bases, with 13 bases between them. CDR1 and CDR2 (germline): WNHNN, SYGVQD (reference sequence). The method was immunoSEQ multiplex PCR; TCRdb's version includes in-frame clones alone and lacks a portion of them. This sample has roughly 65,000 clones, with 88% found just once. This sequence originates from an adult in good health. Here the sequenced sample was peripheral blood, taken on day 0 of AZD1222 vaccination. V usage is TRBV10-1 and J usage is TRBJ2-1; D possibly corresponds to TRBD2 (6 bases). Here the CDR3 reads CASSEIAEAQQFF. CDR3 coding DNA: TGCGCCAGCAGTGAGATAGCGGAGGCCCAGCAGTTCTTC.